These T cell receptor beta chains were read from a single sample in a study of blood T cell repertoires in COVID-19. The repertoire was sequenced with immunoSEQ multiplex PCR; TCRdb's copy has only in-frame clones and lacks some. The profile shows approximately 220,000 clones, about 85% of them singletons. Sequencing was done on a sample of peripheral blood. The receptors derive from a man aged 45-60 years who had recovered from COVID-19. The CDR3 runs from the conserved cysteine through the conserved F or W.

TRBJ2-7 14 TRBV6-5 CASSYRQTAYEQYF
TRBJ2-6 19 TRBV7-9 CASSLADHRGRYGANVLTF
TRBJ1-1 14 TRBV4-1 CASSQRGGGTEAFF
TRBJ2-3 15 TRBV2 CASRDGQGVTDTQYF
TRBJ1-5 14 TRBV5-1 CASSLVSGNQPQHF
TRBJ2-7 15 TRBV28 CASRIPRGTGYEQYF
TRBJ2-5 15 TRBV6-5 CASSYTYRDQETQYF
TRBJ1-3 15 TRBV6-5 CASSYVQGSGNTIYF
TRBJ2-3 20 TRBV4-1 CASSQAPLGLAGSSTDTQYF
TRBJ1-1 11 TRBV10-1 CGRQGRTEAFF
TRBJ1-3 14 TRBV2 CASSVQATGNTIYF
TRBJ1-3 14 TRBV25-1 CASSDPRSGNTIYF
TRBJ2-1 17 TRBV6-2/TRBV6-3 CASSYQDRVGDYNEQFF
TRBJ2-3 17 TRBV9 CASSSPSLAGSTDTQYF
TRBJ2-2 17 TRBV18 CASSPLRTGDFTGELFF
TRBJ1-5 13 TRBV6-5 CASSPQVNQPQHF
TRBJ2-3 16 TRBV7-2 CASSSRVAASTDTQYF
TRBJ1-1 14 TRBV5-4 CASSWTGGNTEAFF
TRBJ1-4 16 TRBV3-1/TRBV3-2 CASSQNSGPDFEKLFF
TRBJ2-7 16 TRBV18 CASSPPSGGSSYEQYF
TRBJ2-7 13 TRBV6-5 CASSLYFAYEQYF
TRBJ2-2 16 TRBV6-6 CASSYPGLANTGELFF
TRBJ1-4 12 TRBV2 CASSVQGEKLFF
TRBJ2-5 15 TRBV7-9 CASSFRTGGQETQYF
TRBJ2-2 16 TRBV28 CASSPWTSGNTGELFF
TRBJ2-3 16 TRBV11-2 CASSLAGQYSTDTQYF
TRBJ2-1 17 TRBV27 CASSPRLAGHSYNEQFF
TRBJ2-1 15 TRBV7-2 CASSLDVRLLNEQFF
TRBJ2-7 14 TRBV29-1 CSVLRDRAPYEQYF
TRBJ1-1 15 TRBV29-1 CSVEPTGIMNTEAFF
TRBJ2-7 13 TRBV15 CATSKDYPYEQYF